This T cell receptor beta chain is from a study of Graves' ophthalmopathy and Graves' hyperthyroidism. Hyperthyroidism patients were newly diagnosed, under 2 months' duration, aged 18 to 65. As for this clonotype: The antigen is unknown.

Trimming took 9 bases from V and 1 from J, leaving 15 bases between them. The germline V gene has CDR1 SNHLY and CDR2 FYNNEI. The CDR3 consists of 15 residues. RNA served as the template for amplifying TCR beta CDR3 regions. The library came from an HTBI-primed first-round RT-PCR and a second-round multiplex PCR. TCRdb analysed the multiplex PCR reads with MiXCR anew, one entry per CDR3 protein. The sample lists about 590,000 distinct CDR3 sequences, approximately 37% seen once, with about 4.1% in the top ten. The study's findings and limits: This model predicted ophthalmopathy progression (sensitivity about 67%, specificity about 72%).

The sample was peripheral blood or thyroid tissue (not recorded which). The sequence derives from an adult man with Graves' hyperthyroidism. The gene calls are TRBV2 and TRBJ2-2; possibly TRBD2 for D (5 bases). The CDR3 reads CASTRGFMNTGELFF. In nucleotides, the CDR3 is TGTGCCAGTACCCGCGGGTTCATGAACACCGGGGAGCTGTTTTTT.